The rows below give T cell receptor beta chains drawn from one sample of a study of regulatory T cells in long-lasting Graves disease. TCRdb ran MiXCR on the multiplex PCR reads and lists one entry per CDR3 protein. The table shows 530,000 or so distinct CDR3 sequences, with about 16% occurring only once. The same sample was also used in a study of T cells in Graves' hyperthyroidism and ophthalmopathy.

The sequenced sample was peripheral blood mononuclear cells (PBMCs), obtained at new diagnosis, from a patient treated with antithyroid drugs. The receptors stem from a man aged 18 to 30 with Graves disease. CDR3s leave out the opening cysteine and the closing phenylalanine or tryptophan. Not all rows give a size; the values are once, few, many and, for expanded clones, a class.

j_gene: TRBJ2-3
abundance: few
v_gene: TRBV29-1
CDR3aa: SVRRGTDTQY

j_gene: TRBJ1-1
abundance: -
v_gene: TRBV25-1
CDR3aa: ASRRGTAEAF

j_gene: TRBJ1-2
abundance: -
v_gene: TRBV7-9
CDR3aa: ASSPNRGLSGWYGYT

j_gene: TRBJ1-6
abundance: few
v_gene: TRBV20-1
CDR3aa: SARGRGMVRGGSPLH

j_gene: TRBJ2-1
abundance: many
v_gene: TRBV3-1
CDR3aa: ASSQRTASYNEQF

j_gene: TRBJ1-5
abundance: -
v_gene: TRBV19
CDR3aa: ASSIARTTTGHQPQH

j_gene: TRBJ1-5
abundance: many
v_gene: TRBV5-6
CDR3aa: ASSLAGVRQPQH

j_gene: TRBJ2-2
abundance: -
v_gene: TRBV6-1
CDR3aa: ASRTTGELF

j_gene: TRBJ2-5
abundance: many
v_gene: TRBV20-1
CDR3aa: SAGPGLAETQY

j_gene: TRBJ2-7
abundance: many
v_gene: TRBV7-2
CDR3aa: ASSLLTLTPEQY

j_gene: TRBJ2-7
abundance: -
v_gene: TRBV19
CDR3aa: ASSPAAGGYEQY

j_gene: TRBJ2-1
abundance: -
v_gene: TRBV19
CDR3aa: ASSTPWEGQGTF

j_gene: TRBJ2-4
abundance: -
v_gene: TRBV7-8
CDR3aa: ASSLLAIAKNIQY

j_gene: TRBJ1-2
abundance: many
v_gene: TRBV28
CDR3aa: ASSVTGPYGYT

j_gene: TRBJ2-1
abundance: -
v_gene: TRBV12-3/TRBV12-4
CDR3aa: ASKQGSKDEQF

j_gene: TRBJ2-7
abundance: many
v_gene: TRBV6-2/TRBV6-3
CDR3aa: ASSGLAGTVEGYEQY

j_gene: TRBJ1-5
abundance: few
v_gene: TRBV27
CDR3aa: ASSGTRGPQPQH

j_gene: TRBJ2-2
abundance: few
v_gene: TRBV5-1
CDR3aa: DSSLLRVAGEETGELF

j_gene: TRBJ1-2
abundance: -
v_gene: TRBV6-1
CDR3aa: ASSGTTNYGYT

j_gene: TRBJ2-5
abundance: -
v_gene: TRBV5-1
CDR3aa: ASSVPGGEETQY

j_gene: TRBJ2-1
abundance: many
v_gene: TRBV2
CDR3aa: ASSKGSSYNEQF

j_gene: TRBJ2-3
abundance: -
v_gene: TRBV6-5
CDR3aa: ASSYSGSRTDTQY

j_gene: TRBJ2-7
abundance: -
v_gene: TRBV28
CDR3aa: ASSLSRGLTAYEQY

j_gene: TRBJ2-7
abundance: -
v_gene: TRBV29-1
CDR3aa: SVDAGGEYEQY

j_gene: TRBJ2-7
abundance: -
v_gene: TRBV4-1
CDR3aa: ASSTTSGRSHEQY

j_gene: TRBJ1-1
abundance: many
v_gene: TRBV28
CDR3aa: ASSFQGRLVTEAF

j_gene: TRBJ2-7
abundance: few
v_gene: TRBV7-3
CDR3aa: ASSLSPRLRAYEQY

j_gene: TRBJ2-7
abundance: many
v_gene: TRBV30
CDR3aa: ALGENRYEQY

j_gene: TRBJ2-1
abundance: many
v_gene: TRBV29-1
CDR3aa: SVGRGSGNEQF

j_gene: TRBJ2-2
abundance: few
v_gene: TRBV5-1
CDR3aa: TSSFKGQPNTGELF

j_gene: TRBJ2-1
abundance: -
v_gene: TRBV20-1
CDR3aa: SAKGDRGLYNEQF

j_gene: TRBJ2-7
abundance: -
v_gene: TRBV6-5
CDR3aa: ASSYGTGAYEQY

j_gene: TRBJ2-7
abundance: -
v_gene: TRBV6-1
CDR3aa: ASIKGREAAYEQY

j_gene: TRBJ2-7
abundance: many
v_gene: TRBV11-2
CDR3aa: ASSSLEQGAVEQY

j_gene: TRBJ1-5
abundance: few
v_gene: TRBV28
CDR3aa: ASSLYITQGGQPQH

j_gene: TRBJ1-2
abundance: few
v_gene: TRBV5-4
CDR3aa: ASSLAYSGGYT

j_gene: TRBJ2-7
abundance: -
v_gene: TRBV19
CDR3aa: ASRDEGTNEQY

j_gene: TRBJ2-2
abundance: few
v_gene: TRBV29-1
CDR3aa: SASGRVGELF

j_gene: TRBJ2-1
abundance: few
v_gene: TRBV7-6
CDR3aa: ASSQTGTASSYNEQF

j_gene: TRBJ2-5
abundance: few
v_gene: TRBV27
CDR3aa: ASSHSGRAVETQY

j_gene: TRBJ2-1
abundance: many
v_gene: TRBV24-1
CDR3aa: ATSDPTTSGRWNEQF

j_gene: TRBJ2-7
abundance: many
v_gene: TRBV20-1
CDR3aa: SAPGTLSYEQY

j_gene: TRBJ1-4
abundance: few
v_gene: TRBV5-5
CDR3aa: ASSFSRQGYYGNEKLF

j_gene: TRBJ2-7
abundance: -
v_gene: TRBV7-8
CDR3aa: ASSLGRPEQY

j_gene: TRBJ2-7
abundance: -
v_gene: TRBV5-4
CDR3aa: ASSSTGVLYEQY

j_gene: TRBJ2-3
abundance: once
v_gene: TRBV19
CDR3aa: ASSPALGRDPHTDTQY

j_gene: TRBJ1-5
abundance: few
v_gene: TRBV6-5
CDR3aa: ASSYGFQESNRPQH

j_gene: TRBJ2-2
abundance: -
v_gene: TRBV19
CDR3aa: ASSRTSGSSAGELF

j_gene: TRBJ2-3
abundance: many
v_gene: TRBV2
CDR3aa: ASSRDFTDTQY

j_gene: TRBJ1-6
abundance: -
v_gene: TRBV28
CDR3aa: ASSPIPGAKNSPLH

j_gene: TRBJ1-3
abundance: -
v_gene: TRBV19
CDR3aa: ASRQEGYGNTIY